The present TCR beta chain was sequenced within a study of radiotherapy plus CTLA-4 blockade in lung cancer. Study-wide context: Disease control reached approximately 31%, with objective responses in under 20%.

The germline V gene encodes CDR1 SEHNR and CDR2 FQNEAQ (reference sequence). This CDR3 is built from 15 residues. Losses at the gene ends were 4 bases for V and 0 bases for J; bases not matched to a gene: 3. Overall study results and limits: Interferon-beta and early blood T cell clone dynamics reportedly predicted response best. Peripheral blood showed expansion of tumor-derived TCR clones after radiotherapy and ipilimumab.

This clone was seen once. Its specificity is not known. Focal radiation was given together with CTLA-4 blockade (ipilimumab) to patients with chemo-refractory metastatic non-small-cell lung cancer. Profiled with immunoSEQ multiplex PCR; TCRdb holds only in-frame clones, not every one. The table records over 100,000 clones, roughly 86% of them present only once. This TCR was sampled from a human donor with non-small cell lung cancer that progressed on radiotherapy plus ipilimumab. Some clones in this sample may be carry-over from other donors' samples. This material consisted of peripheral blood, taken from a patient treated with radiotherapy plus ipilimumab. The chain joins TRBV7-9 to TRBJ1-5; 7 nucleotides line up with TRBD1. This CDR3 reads CASSSGTASNQPQHF. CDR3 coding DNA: TGTGCCAGCAGCTCAGGGACAGCTAGCAATCAGCCCCAGCATTTT.